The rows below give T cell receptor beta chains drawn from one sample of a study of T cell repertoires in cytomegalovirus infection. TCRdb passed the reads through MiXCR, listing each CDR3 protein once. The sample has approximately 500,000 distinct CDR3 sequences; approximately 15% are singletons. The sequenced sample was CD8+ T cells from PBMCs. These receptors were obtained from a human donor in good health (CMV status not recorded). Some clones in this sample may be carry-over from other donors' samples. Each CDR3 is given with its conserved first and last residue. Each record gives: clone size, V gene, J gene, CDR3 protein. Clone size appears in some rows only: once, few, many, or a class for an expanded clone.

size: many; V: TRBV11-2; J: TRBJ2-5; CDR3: CASSLGRTGGEGTQYF
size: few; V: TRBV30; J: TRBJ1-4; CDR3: CAWSVGVGEEKLFF
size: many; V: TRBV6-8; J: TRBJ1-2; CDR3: CASRGKGYTF
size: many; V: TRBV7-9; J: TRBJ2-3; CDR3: CASSETSGVDTQYF
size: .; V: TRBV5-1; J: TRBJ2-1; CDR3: CASSPATGGGNNEQFF
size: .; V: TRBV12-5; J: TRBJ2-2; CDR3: CASGLVPWTTNTGELFF
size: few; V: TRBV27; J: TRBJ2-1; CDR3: CASSLQGDSYNEQFF
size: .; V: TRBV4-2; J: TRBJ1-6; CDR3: CASSPPQGIGSPLHF
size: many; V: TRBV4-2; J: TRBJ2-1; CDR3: CASSLSPPNEQFF
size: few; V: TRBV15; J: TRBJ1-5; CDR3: CATSRNNQPQHF
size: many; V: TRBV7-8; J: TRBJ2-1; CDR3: CASSFDVLPYNEQFF
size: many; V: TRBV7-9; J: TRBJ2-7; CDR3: CASSLGTGGGEQYF
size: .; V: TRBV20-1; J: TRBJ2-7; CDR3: CSAPQFRGAPYEQYF
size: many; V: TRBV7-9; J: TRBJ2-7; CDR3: CASSLPQGNEQYF
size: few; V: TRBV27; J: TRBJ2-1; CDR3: CASSKAGRPYNEQFF
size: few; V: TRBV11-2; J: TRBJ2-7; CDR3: CASEGQGYEQYF
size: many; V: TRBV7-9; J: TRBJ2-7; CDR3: CASSLGTGGRRYEQYF
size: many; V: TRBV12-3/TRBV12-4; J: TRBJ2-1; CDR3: CASHGIREVDYNEQFF
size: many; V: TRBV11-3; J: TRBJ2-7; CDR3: CASSDEGAGEQYF
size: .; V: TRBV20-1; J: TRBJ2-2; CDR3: CSASRTPGELFF
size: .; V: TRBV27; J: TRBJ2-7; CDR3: CASSLSPGQVRYEQYF
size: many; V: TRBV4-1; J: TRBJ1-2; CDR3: CASSQEGETGFYGYTF
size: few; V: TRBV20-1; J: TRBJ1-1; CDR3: CSARDREGSRWNTEAFF
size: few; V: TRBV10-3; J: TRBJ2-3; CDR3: CAISERLAITDTQYF
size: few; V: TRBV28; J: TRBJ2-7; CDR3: CASSFGTGGDEQYF
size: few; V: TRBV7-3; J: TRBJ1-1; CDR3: CASSLVRAKTNTEAFF
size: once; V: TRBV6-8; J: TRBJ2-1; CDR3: CASGVIGFPPYNEQFF
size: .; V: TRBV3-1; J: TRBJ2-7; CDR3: CASSQGRGVYYEQYF
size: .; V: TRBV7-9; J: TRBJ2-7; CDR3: CASSPKGLHYEQYF
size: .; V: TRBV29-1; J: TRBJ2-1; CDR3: CSVEPISYNEQFF
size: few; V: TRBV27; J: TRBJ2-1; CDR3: CASSYGQGGEQFF
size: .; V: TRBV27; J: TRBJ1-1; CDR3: CASSPYGANTEAFF
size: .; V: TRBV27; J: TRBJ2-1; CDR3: CATERYNEQFF
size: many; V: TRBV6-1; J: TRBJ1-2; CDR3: CASSDPTGANYGYTF
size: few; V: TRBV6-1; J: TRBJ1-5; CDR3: CASSGFGDNQPQHF
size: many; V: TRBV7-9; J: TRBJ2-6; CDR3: CASCRAGTGGTGANVLTF
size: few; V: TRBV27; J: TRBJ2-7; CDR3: CASSRIGLADAYEQYF
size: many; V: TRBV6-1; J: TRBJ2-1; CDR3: CASTPSSGGYNEQFF
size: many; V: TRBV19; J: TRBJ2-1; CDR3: CASSIDPLAYNEQFF
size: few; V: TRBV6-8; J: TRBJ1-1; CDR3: CASSKRTGGPTEAFF
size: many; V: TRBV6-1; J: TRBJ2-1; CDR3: CASSELINEQFF
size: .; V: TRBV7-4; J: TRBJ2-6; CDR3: CASSLVSAIGANVLTF
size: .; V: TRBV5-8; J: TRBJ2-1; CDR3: CASSLASQFNSEQFF
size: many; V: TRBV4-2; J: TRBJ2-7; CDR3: CASSSRGEQYF
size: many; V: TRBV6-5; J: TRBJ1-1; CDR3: CASSSQTLATEAFF
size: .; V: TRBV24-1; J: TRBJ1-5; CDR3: CATSDLDRDQPQHF
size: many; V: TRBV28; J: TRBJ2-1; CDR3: CASSSRPEQFF
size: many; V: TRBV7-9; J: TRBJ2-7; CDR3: CASSLDLGQNEQYF
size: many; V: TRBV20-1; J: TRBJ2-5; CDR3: CSALRLAGYQETQYF
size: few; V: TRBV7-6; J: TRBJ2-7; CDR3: CASSSALRGEYEQYF
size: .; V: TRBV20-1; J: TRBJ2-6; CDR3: CSVGALNSGANVLTF
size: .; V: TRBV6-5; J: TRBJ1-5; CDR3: CASGGRESINQPQHF
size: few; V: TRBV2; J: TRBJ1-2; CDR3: CASYSGPTDGYTF
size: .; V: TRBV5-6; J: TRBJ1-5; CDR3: CASSYGSVNQPQHF
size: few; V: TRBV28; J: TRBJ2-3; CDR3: CASRAPGGDKDTQYF
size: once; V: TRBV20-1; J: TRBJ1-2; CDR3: CSARGLNRGRYVLYWLSDYGYTF
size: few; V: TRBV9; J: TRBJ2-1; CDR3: CASSFPLAGGRDEQFF
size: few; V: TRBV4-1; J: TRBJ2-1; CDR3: CASSLWTSREQFF
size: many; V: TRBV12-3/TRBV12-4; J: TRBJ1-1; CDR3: CASSLGPGLEAFF